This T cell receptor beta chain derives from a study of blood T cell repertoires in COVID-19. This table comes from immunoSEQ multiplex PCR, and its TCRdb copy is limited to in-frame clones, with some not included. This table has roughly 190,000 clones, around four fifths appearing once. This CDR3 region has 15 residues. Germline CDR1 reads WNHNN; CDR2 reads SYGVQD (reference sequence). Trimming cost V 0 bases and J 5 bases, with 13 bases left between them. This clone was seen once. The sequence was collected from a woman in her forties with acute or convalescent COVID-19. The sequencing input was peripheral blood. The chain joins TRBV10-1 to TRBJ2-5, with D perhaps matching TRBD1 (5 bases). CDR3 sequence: CASSESGYRLETQYF. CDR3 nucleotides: TGCGCCAGCAGTGAGTCGGGGTACAGGCTCGAGACCCAGTACTTC.